The 5 T cell receptor beta chains given below trace back to one sample, sequenced in a study of molecular identifiers for immune sequencing clone quantification. TCRdb fed the PCR reads into MiXCR, producing one record per CDR3 protein. The table records 90,000 to 120,000 distinct CDR3 sequences, roughly a third of them present only once. The specimen sequenced was naive CD8+ T cells from blood, with Jurkat cell RNA spiked in. Subset: FACS-sorted CD8+CD4-CCR7+CD45RA+ naive T cells. The receptors come from a human donor in good health. Some libraries in this study had Jurkat cell RNA spiked in.

This clonotype was seen at least ten times. The V and J genes are TRBV4-2 and TRBJ2-3; D gene ambiguous. The length of the CDR3 is 13 residues. The germline V gene encodes CDR1 LGHNA and CDR2 YNFKEQ. Deletions cut 1 base from V and 0 bases from J, with 2 bases between. CDR3 DNA: TGTGCCAGCAGCCAAGGAAGCACAGATACGCAGTATTTT. Translating it yields CASSQGSTDTQYF.

This clonotype was counted a few times. The chain links TRBV6-5 to TRBJ1-1, with D unclear. The ends were cut back, 8 bases at V and 4 bases at J, with 8 bases in the middle. From germline, CDR1 is MNHEY and CDR2 SVGAGI. This CDR3 is 11 amino acids long. CDR3 DNA sequence: TGTGCCAGCTTCAGCGGCACTGAAGCTTTCTTT. This encodes CASFSGTEAFF.

Comment on this clonotype: The missing conserved phenylalanine or tryptophan at the end of this CDR3 makes a read error likely. Because the CDR3's place on the DNA is in doubt, the DNA is left out and the CDR3 is given as listed by TCRdb. This sequence joins TRBV28 and TRBJ2-6. The CDR3 numbers 14 amino acids, ends counted. The germline gives CDR1 MDHEN, CDR2 SYDVKM. Here the CDR3 reads CASSPISEANVQTY.

Concerning this clonotype itself: With a much larger clone just one base away, this may be a read error. In this CDR3 the conserved last residue, phenylalanine or tryptophan, is missing, so a read error is likely. The gene calls are TRBV6-6 and TRBJ1-5; maybe TRBD1 (5 bases). The CDR3 has 13 amino acids. The V end lost 11 bases, the J end lost 2 bases, and 13 bases lay between the germline ends. Per germline, CDR1 MNHNY and CDR2 SVGAGI (reference sequence). CDR3 bases: TGTGCCGCCAATAGGGGCGGCAATCAGCCCCAGCATCTT. Amino acids: CAANRGGNQPQHL.

This clonotype was detected only a few times. The rearrangement joins TRBV6-6 to TRBJ1-3, with no clear D. Germline V gives CDR1 MNHNY, CDR2 SVGAGI (reference sequence). The ends were cut back, 5 bases at V and 4 bases at J, with 12 bases in the middle. This CDR3 has 14 residues. CDR3 residues: CASSLTKEGNTIYF. The CDR3 DNA follows: TGTGCCAGCAGTCTGACTAAGGAAGGAAACACCATATATTTT.